Listed below are T cell receptor beta chains from one sample, sequenced in a study of technical replicates of blood from several donors. Only in-frame clones appear in the TCRdb table, and some are missing; sequencing was by immunoSEQ multiplex PCR. The data show 65,000 to 95,000 clones, under 95% seen once. Sequencing input: T cells isolated from PBMCs. These receptors came from a human donor in good health. Both conserved end residues are trimmed from each CDR3. D genes are given only for firm matches.

V,D,CDR3
TRBV29-1,NA,SVKVSGVNQPQH
TRBV19,NA,ASGQGTNTEAF
TRBV9,TRBD2,ASSVREGGYNEQF
TRBV18,NA,ASSPGRETQY
TRBV9,TRBD1,ASSVGTGNGYT
TRBV6-5,NA,ASSPVSRANEQF
TRBV30,NA,ASVISSYNEQF
TRBV25-1,TRBD1,ASSKDRGRNNEQF
TRBV15,NA,ATSRRSGTQRAETQY
TRBV11-3,TRBD2,ASSSPGGVEQY
TRBV18,NA,ASSFTGSHTEAF
TRBV5-4,TRBD1,ASGPGGAELYEQY
TRBV4-1,TRBD1,ASSHYSGQGLTGELF
TRBV5-1,TRBD1,ASSFDRGISGANVLT
TRBV11-2,NA,ASSSLAGRRLYEQY
TRBV15,NA,ATSRPQGRGYGYT
TRBV28,NA,ASSFWGGGYT
TRBV2,NA,ASSAGTRFNDAEQF
TRBV5-1,TRBD1,ASSSGGSTGELF
TRBV10-1,TRBD1,ASSVGTGYGYT
TRBV9,TRBD2,ASSATEAGDWDEQF
TRBV2,NA,ASSNGGTDTQY
TRBV6-5,NA,ASSTVMNTEAF
TRBV27,NA,ASSSISGPTYNEQF
TRBV30,TRBD2,AWSPGTTPKGTQY
TRBV14,TRBD2,ASSQRTSGVRDTQY
TRBV7-2,TRBD2,ASSRTSGDTGELF
TRBV7-6,TRBD1,ASSPGQGGNYGYT
TRBV5-7,NA,ASSFTAAVQPQH
TRBV19,NA,ASNSFSNQPQH
TRBV7-8,NA,ASSLGLLRMNTEAF
TRBV7-3,NA,ASSLRGGVNYGYT
TRBV28,NA,ASSLFRLEDHSNQPQH
TRBV28,NA,ASSSGGYGYT
TRBV19,NA,ASSSNLRDSSSYEQY
TRBV28,TRBD2,ASSRTSGGNTGELF
TRBV10-3,TRBD1,ASRTGLNTEAF
TRBV19,TRBD2,ASSIWSGLAGRAYNEQF
TRBV6-6,NA,ASTRDSYNEQF
TRBV11-2,NA,ASSSRGSSGRTDTQY
TRBV7-9,TRBD2,ASFPGTSGNTDTQY
TRBV10-1,NA,ASSDGNYGYT
TRBV7-9,NA,ASSSGHYSDTQY
TRBV19,TRBD2,ASSMGLAETQY
TRBV7-9,NA,ASNQGGYTIY
TRBV5-1,NA,ASSLEPGSEQY
TRBV5-1,NA,ASSLRGRGDNEQF
TRBV18,TRBD2,ASSYKLAGPNEQF
TRBV27,NA,ASSPGDYYNEQF
TRBV10-3,TRBD1,AISRDRASTDTQY
TRBV15,NA,ATSIRGADGYT
TRBV30,NA,AWTTVDTQY
TRBV6-1,NA,ASSESFRQKNTGELF
TRBV6-1,NA,ASSEARYTGELF